This entry is about one T cell receptor (beta chain). Its antigen is not identified. It was with 60 Vbeta and 13 Jbeta primers that the PCR ran. Using immunoSEQ multiplex PCR, the repertoire was profiled, and TCRdb retains in-frame clones only, with some absent. The top ten clones hold 0.9% to 1.1% of a sample with 150,000 or so clones, around 78% of them seen once. The CDR3 is 13 residues long. Germline V gives CDR1 LNHNV, CDR2 YYDKDF (reference sequence). The junction had 2 bases not matched to a gene; V was cut back by 5 bases and J by 1 base. The sample belongs to a study of cytomegalovirus exposure and HLA in healthy donors. Turning to the study itself: An early release of data contained 70 million to 95 million unique TCRs, which came from HLA-typed donors. Overall study results and limits: In a later analysis, TCR beta V- and J-gene trimming showed a link to a missense DCLRE1C variant.

The source is a woman in her thirties or forties in good health and CMV-seronegative. This chain links TRBV15 with TRBJ2-7; TRBD1 agrees at 7 bases. Sequencing was carried out using PBMCs. CDR3 sequence: CATSLDRSYEQYF. The CDR3 nucleotides are TGTGCCACCAGCCTGGACAGGTCCTACGAGCAGTACTTC.